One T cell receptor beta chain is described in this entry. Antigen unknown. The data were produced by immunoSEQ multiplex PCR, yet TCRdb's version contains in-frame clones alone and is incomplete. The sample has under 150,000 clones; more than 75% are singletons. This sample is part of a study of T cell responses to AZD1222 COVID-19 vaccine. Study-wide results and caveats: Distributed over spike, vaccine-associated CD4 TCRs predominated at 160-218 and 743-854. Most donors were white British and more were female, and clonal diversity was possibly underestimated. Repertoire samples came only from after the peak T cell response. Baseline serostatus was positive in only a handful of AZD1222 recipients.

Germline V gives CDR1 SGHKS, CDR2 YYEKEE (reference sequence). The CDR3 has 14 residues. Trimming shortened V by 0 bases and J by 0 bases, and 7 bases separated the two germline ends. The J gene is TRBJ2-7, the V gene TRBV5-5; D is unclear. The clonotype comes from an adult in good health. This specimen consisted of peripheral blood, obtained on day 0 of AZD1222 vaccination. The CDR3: CASSLEADSYEQYF. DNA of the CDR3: TGTGCCAGCAGCTTGGAGGCTGACTCCTACGAGCAGTACTTC.